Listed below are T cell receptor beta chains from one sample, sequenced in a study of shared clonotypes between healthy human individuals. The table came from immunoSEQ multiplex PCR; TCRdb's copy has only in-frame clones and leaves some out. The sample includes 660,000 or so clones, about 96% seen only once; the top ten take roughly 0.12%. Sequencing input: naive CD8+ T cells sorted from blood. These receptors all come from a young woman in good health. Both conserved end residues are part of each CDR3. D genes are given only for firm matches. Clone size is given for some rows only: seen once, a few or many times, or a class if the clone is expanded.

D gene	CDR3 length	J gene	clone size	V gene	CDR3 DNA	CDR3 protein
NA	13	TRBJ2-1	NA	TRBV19	TGTGCCAGTAGTATAACGGGCCCTCAGCCCGAGTTCTTC	CASSITGPQPEFF
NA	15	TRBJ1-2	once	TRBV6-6	TGTGCCAGCAGTTACTCGAGCCTGTCAGAGTATGGCTACACCTTC	CASSYSSLSEYGYTF
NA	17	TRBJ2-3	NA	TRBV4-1	TGCGCCAGCAGCCAAGACGGGGCAGGGACACTCACAGATACGCAGTATTTT	CASSQDGAGTLTDTQYF
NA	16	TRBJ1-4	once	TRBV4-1	TGCGCCAGCAGCCAGAGGAACAGGGCAACTAATGAAAAACTGTTTTTT	CASSQRNRATNEKLFF
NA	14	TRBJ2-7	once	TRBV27	TGTGCCAGCAGTTTATCCAGGGTAGGGAACGAGCAGTACTTC	CASSLSRVGNEQYF
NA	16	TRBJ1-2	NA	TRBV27	TGTGCCAGCAGTTTATTAGGAGGAGGGGGTGGTAATGGCTACACCTTC	CASSLLGGGGGNGYTF
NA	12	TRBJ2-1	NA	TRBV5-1	TGCGCCAGCAGCTTGGATGCGGGTGTGCAGTTCTTC	CASSLDAGVQFF
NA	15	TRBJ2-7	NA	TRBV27	TGTGCCAGCAGTTTAAGGGACGCCAGGTCCTACGAGCAGTACTTC	CASSLRDARSYEQYF
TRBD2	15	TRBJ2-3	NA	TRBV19	TGTGCCAGTAGTCGACTAGCTGTGGGCACAGATACGCAGTATTTT	CASSRLAVGTDTQYF
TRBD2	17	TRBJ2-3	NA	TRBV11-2	TGTGCCAGCAGCTGGGGGGGGCGACTAGCGGGAGTTGTTACGCAGTATTTT	CASSWGGRLAGVVTQYF
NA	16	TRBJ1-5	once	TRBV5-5	TGTGCCAGCAGCTTTGGATCCAGGTATAGCAATCAGCCCCAGCATTTT	CASSFGSRYSNQPQHF
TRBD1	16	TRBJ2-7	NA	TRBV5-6	TGTGCCAGCACCTTCTTGGGCGGGACAGGGTGGGGAGAGCAGTACTTC	CASTFLGGTGWGEQYF
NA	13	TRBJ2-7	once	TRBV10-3	TGTGCCATCAGTGCCGGGAGCTCCTACGAGCAGTACTTC	CAISAGSSYEQYF
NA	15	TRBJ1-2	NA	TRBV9	TGTGCCAGCAGCGTAGTATCGGGAGCCAGTTATGGCTACACCTTC	CASSVVSGASYGYTF
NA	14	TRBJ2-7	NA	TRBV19	TGTGCCAGTAGTTTAACAGGTAGCTCCTACGAGCAGTACTTC	CASSLTGSSYEQYF
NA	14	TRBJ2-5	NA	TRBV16	TGTGCCAGCAGCCAAACAGGGAGGAGAGAGACCCAGTACTTC	CASSQTGRRETQYF
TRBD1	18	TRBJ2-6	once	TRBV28	TGTGCCAGCAGTTTGGAAGGACAGGGAGTCTCTGGGGCCAACGTCCTGACTTTC	CASSLEGQGVSGANVLTF
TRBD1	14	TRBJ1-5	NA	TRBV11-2	TGTGCCAGCAGCAGAACACAGGGGAATCAGCCCCAGCATTTT	CASSRTQGNQPQHF
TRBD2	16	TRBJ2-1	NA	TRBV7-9	TGTGCCAGCAGCTCGACTAGCGGGAGTAACTACAATGAGCAGTTCTTC	CASSSTSGSNYNEQFF
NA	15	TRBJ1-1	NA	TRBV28	TGTGCCAGCAGTCCGTCCGGGACGGTCAACACTGAAGCTTTCTTT	CASSPSGTVNTEAFF
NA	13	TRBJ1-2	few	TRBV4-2	TGTGCCAGCAGCCAAGGCCCGACCTCGGGCTACACCTTC	CASSQGPTSGYTF
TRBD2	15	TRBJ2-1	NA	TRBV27	TGTGCCAGCAGCCCACAGCGCGGGAGGGCCAATGAGCAGTTCTTC	CASSPQRGRANEQFF
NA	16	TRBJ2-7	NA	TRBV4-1	TGCGCCAGCAGCCTGCAGGGGGGAGAAGGTACCGGCGAGCAGTACTTC	CASSLQGGEGTGEQYF
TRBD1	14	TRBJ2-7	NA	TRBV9	TGTGCCAGCAGCGCGGGGACAGGGCAATGGGAGCAGTACTTC	CASSAGTGQWEQYF